A selection of T cell receptor beta chains follows, all from one sample in a study of blood T cell repertoires in COVID-19. Measured with immunoSEQ multiplex PCR; TCRdb has only the in-frame clones, and not every one. The data contain approximately 260,000 clones, 80% to 90% of them singletons. Specimen: PBMCs or T cells enriched from blood (not recorded which). Source of these receptors: a woman aged 45-65 years who had been exposed to COVID-19. Both conserved end residues are part of each CDR3. The D gene is left open where the match is weak. The size of a clone is reported for some rows only, either as once, few or many, or as a class for expanded clones.

abundance: .; v_gene: TRBV29-1; j_gene: TRBJ1-1; d_gene: TRBD1; CDR3aa: CSARGTGDGDTEAFF; CDR3nt: TGCAGCGCCCGCGGGACAGGGGATGGAGACACTGAAGCTTTCTTT
abundance: .; v_gene: TRBV11-2; j_gene: TRBJ2-1; d_gene: TRBD2; CDR3aa: CASSLRLVEGGEQFF; CDR3nt: TGTGCCAGCAGCTTAAGGCTAGTTGAGGGAGGGGAGCAGTTCTTC
abundance: .; v_gene: TRBV10-3; j_gene: TRBJ1-3; d_gene: .; CDR3aa: CAIRSEVGNTIYF; CDR3nt: TGTGCCATCAGGTCTGAGGTGGGAAACACCATATATTTT
abundance: .; v_gene: TRBV7-9; j_gene: TRBJ2-3; d_gene: .; CDR3aa: CASSSQVYTQYF; CDR3nt: TGTGCCAGCAGCTCCCAGGTTTATACGCAGTATTTT
abundance: few; v_gene: TRBV7-2; j_gene: TRBJ1-5; d_gene: .; CDR3aa: CASSLGARGTGSSQPQHF; CDR3nt: TGTGCCAGCAGCTTAGGAGCGAGGGGAACAGGGTCTAGTCAGCCCCAGCATTTT
abundance: .; v_gene: TRBV12-3/TRBV12-4; j_gene: TRBJ2-1; d_gene: TRBD1; CDR3aa: CASSFDRGNEQFF; CDR3nt: TGTGCCAGCAGTTTTGACAGGGGGAATGAGCAGTTCTTC
abundance: .; v_gene: TRBV3-1/TRBV3-2; j_gene: TRBJ1-1; d_gene: .; CDR3aa: CASSQEEGRAEAFF; CDR3nt: TGTGCCAGCAGCCAAGAGGAGGGTAGGGCTGAAGCTTTCTTT
abundance: .; v_gene: TRBV7-9; j_gene: TRBJ1-1; d_gene: .; CDR3aa: CASSFIQSEAFF; CDR3nt: TGTGCCAGCAGCTTTATTCAGTCTGAAGCTTTCTTT
abundance: .; v_gene: TRBV5-5; j_gene: TRBJ2-3; d_gene: .; CDR3aa: CASSLSLDTQYF; CDR3nt: TGTGCCAGCAGCTTGTCTCTAGATACGCAGTATTTT
abundance: .; v_gene: TRBV12-3/TRBV12-4; j_gene: TRBJ1-1; d_gene: .; CDR3aa: CASSQGGTEAFF; CDR3nt: TGTGCCAGCAGTCAAGGGGGCACTGAAGCTTTCTTT
abundance: once; v_gene: TRBV5-5; j_gene: TRBJ1-1; d_gene: .; CDR3aa: CASSLQDLMNTEAFF; CDR3nt: TGTGCCAGCAGCTTACAGGATCTTATGAACACTGAAGCTTTCTTT
abundance: .; v_gene: TRBV4-1; j_gene: TRBJ1-4; d_gene: TRBD1; CDR3aa: CASSQDRDRGVGEKLFF; CDR3nt: TGCGCCAGCAGCCAAGATCGGGACAGGGGCGTTGGCGAAAAACTGTTTTTT
abundance: .; v_gene: TRBV7-8; j_gene: TRBJ1-2; d_gene: .; CDR3aa: CASSLALGNYTF; CDR3nt: TGTGCCAGCAGCTTAGCGCTAGGCAACTACACCTTC
abundance: .; v_gene: TRBV19; j_gene: TRBJ1-5; d_gene: TRBD1; CDR3aa: CASKPGTGDGQPQHF; CDR3nt: TGTGCCAGCAAACCCGGGACAGGGGATGGACAGCCCCAGCATTTT
abundance: .; v_gene: TRBV7-8; j_gene: TRBJ2-2; d_gene: .; CDR3aa: CASSLGGRAGELFF; CDR3nt: TGTGCCAGCAGCTTAGGGGGCAGGGCCGGGGAGCTGTTTTTT
abundance: .; v_gene: TRBV28; j_gene: TRBJ1-4; d_gene: TRBD1; CDR3aa: CASITTGEGEKLFF; CDR3nt: TGTGCCAGCATTACAACAGGGGAAGGAGAAAAACTGTTTTTT
abundance: .; v_gene: TRBV18; j_gene: TRBJ1-1; d_gene: .; CDR3aa: CASSPLLGGMRTEAFF; CDR3nt: TGTGCCAGCTCACCCCTTCTCGGGGGGATGAGAACTGAAGCTTTCTTT
abundance: .; v_gene: TRBV6-2/TRBV6-3; j_gene: TRBJ2-3; d_gene: .; CDR3aa: CASSTGSVGTQYF; CDR3nt: TGTGCCAGCAGTACAGGAAGTGTTGGTACGCAGTATTTT
abundance: .; v_gene: TRBV7-2; j_gene: TRBJ1-6; d_gene: TRBD1; CDR3aa: CASSLGGQSNSPLHF; CDR3nt: TGTGCCAGCAGCTTAGGGGGACAGAGTAATTCACCCCTCCACTTT
abundance: .; v_gene: TRBV7-9; j_gene: TRBJ1-4; d_gene: TRBD1; CDR3aa: CASSFLAGGRANEKLFF; CDR3nt: TGTGCCAGCAGCTTTTTAGCAGGGGGCCGCGCTAATGAAAAACTGTTTTTT
abundance: .; v_gene: TRBV5-1; j_gene: TRBJ1-4; d_gene: .; CDR3aa: CASSLGATNEKLFF; CDR3nt: TGCGCCAGCAGCCTAGGGGCAACTAATGAAAAACTGTTTTTT
abundance: .; v_gene: TRBV4-2; j_gene: TRBJ1-2; d_gene: .; CDR3aa: CASSQAGLANYGYTF; CDR3nt: TGTGCCAGCAGCCAGGCAGGATTAGCTAACTATGGCTACACCTTC
abundance: .; v_gene: TRBV9; j_gene: TRBJ2-1; d_gene: TRBD1; CDR3aa: CASSVGDRGYNEQFF; CDR3nt: TGTGCCAGCAGCGTAGGGGACAGAGGCTACAATGAGCAGTTCTTC